The 4 T cell receptor beta chains given below trace back to one sample, sequenced in a study of T cell responses to AZD1222 COVID-19 vaccine. Some clones are missing from TCRdb's copy, which holds only in-frame ones; the method was immunoSEQ multiplex PCR. This table holds 85,000 to 120,000 clones, about 88% found once. The source was peripheral blood, collected on day 0 of AZD1222 vaccination. The receptors originated from an adult in good health.

The chain's CDR3 is CASSYSVGANTF. For the CDR3, the DNA is TGTGCCAGCAGTTACTCTGTCGGGGCCAACACCTTC. This chain joins TRBV6-2 or TRBV6-3 and TRBJ1-2, with D perhaps TRBD1 (5 bases). CDR1 is MNHEY and CDR2 is SVGEGT in the germline V gene. Trimming left V 0 bases short and J 12 bases short, with 11 bases between. The CDR3 totals 12 residues.

This chain uses TRBV5-4 with TRBJ1-1; D is uncertain. V was pared by 4 bases and J by 0 bases, with 7 bases between. Germline V gives CDR1 SGHNT, CDR2 YYREEE (reference sequence). The length of the CDR3 is 13 residues. This CDR3 reads CASSRTVNTEAFF. DNA of the CDR3: TGTGCCAGCAGCCGGACGGTGAACACTGAAGCTTTCTTT.

The rearrangement uses TRBV7-2 and TRBJ1-5; no firm D call. The CDR3 has 14 amino acids. V was shortened by 5 bases and J by 5 bases, with 13 bases between the two germline ends. CDR1 and CDR2 (germline): SGHTA, FQGNSA. This chain's CDR3 is CASSPSGSDQPQHF. CDR3 coding DNA: TGTGCCAGCAGCCCTAGCGGCTCCGATCAGCCCCAGCATTTT.

The chain is built from TRBV5-1 and TRBJ2-1, with 7 bases fitting TRBD2. The CDR3 is 16 residues long. V was pared by 3 bases and J by 8 bases, with 14 bases of the junction left unmatched. Looked up from germline, CDR1 is SGHRS and CDR2 is YFSETQ. CDR3 DNA sequence: TGCGCCAGCAGCTCGCAGGTCGGCGGGGGAGGCTATGAGCAGTTCTTC. This encodes CASSSQVGGGGYEQFF.